This T cell receptor (beta chain) was obtained from a study of T cell repertoires in cytomegalovirus infection. Overall study: Shared public TCR beta signatures pointed to both CMV infection and a matching HLA type.

Overall study results and limits: Summed frequency of public TCR beta families distinguished CMV carriers with the relevant HLA. CMV-specific TCR beta clonotypes restricted by HLA-C dominated the ex vivo response.

TCRdb re-analysed the reads in MiXCR, keeping a single row per CDR3 protein. The sample has 300,000 or so distinct CDR3 sequences, around a quarter seen once. About this clonotype: No antigen is known for it.

Trimming pared 3 bases from V and 2 bases from J, leaving 8 bases between. Per the germline V gene, CDR1 is MNHEY and CDR2 is SVGAGI. This CDR3 is built from 15 residues. The receptor was derived from a human donor in good health (CMV status not recorded). Some clones in this sample may be carry-over from other donors' samples. The chain uses TRBV6-5 and TRBJ2-6; D unresolved. The specimen was cultured PBMCs, collected from culture after CMV antigen stimulation. The CDR3 coding sequence is TGTGCCAGCAGTTATTTTCAGCCTGGGGCCAACGTCCTGACTTTC. Protein: CASSYFQPGANVLTF.